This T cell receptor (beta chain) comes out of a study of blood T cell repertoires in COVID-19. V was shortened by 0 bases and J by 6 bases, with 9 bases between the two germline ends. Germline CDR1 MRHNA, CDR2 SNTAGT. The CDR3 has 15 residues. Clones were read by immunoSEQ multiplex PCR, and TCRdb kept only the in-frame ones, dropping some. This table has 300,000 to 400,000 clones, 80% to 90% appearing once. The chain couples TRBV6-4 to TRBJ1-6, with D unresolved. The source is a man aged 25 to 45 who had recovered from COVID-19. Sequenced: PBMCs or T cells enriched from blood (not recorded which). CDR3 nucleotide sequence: TGTGCCAGCAGTGACTCGGTACGGTCTAATTCACCCCTCCACTTT. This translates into CASSDSVRSNSPLHF.